This T cell receptor (beta chain) appears in the sequencing data of a study of T cell responses to AZD1222 COVID-19 vaccine. The germline gives CDR1 PRHDT, CDR2 FYEKMQ (reference sequence). Deletions cut 10 bases from V and 1 base from J, with 16 bases between. This CDR3 is 14 amino acids long. The repertoire was sequenced with immunoSEQ multiplex PCR; TCRdb's copy has only in-frame clones and lacks some. The sample lists about 140,000 clones; 92% were seen once. As regards this clone: Its antigen remains unknown.

Study-level findings and limits: Samples come after the peak T cell response, not at day 14. Clonal diversity was possibly underestimated, and the donors were mostly white British, with more females.

This specimen was peripheral blood, taken 28 days after the second AZD1222 dose. The chain joins TRBV13 to TRBJ1-2, with a tentative D call TRBD1 (5 bases). The receptor comes from an adult who received the AZD1222 COVID-19 vaccine. This CDR3 reads CATRLWGDNYGYTF. The CDR3 bases are TGTGCCACCCGATTATGGGGGGATAACTATGGCTACACCTTC.